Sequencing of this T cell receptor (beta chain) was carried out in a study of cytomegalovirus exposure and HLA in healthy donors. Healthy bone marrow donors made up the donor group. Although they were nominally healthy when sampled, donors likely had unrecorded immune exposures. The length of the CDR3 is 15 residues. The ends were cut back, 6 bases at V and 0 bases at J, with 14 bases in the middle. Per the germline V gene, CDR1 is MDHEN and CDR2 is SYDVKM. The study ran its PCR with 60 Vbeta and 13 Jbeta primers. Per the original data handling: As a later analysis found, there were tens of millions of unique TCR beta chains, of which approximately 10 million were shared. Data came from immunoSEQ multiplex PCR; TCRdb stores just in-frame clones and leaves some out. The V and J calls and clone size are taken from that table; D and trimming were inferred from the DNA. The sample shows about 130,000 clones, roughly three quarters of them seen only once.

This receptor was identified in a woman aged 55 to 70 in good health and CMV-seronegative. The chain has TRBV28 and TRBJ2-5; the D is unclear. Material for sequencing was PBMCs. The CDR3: CASRVPLSHQETQYF. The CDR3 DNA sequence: TGTGCCAGCAGGGTACCCCTTAGCCACCAAGAGACCCAGTACTTC.